One sample yielded the 29 T cell receptor beta chains listed below, sequenced in a study of shared clonotypes between healthy human individuals. Profiling relied on immunoSEQ multiplex PCR, and the TCRdb table lists in-frame clones only, not all of them. Found here are some 980,000 clones, less than 85% of them singletons; the top ten hold 1.5%. Sequencing was done on a sample of memory CD4+ T cells sorted from blood. Subset here: CD45RA-negative fraction. The receptors derive from a man younger than 35 in good health.

CDR3 residues: CASSQRAGTQRDEQYF. CDR3 bases: TGCGCCAGCAGCCAAAGAGCAGGGACCCAGAGGGACGAGCAGTACTTC. The chain links TRBV4-1 to TRBJ2-7, with D perhaps TRBD1 or TRBD2 (5 bases each). Germline values: CDR1 MGHRA, CDR2 YSYEKL. The V end was cut by 2 bases, the J end by 5 bases, with 19 bases between. This CDR3 has 16 residues.

This clone was observed a handful of times. The chain is built from TRBV30 and TRBJ1-4, with D unclear. This CDR3 is 13 amino acids long. Germline V lookup: CDR1 GTSNPN, CDR2 SVGIG (reference sequence). V dropped 5 bases and J dropped 7 bases, with 14 bases sitting between them. The CDR3 loop is CAWSIVSGEKLFF. CDR3 coding DNA: TGTGCCTGGTCCATTGTTTCAGGTGAAAAACTGTTTTTT. The variable domain in full, with the rest retrieved from reference TRBV30 and TRBJ1-4, is SQTIHQWPATLVQPVGSPLSLECTVEGTSNPNLYWYRQAAGRGLQLLFYSVGIGQISSEVPQNLSASRPQDRQFILSSKKLLLSDSGFYLCAWSIVSGEKLFFGSGTQLSVL.

The chain is built from TRBV13 and TRBJ1-2; no definite D call. Trimming took off 4 bases at V and 5 bases at J, with 14 bases between the two ends. This CDR3 has 14 amino acids. Germline V CDR1 and CDR2: PRHDT, FYEKMQ (reference sequence). This chain's CDR3 is CASSSPWREYGYTF. CDR3 bases: TGTGCCAGCAGCTCCCCCTGGAGAGAGTATGGCTACACCTTC. Full variable domain (remainder filled in from reference TRBV13 and TRBJ1-2): AAGVIQSPRHLIKEKRETATLKCYPIPRHDTVYWYQQGPGQDPQFLISFYEKMQSDKGSIPDRFSAQQFSDYHSELNMSSLELGDSALYFCASSSPWREYGYTFGSGTRLTVV.

The chain combines TRBV10-2 with TRBJ1-6, with D possibly being TRBD1 (6 bases). V was trimmed by 2 bases and J by 8 bases, leaving 19 bases between them. Germline V gene lookup returns CDR1 WSHSY and CDR2 SAAADI. The CDR3 loop spans 17 amino acids. DNA for the CDR3: TGCGCCAGCAGTGAGCAGTGGCGGGACACTAGACATTCACCCCTCCACTTT. This sequence encodes CASSEQWRDTRHSPLHF.

This rearrangement joins TRBV27 to TRBJ1-6, with a possible D match to TRBD1 (5 bases). The germline V gene encodes CDR1 MNHEY and CDR2 SMNVEV (reference sequence). CDR3 length equals 15 residues. V was shortened by 3 bases and J by 4 bases, with 10 bases between the two germline ends. The CDR3 protein is CASSFLGTYNSPLHF. In DNA, the CDR3 is TGTGCCAGCAGTTTTCTCGGGACGTATAATTCACCCCTCCACTTT.

In its sample, this clone was seen a few times. The rearrangement links TRBV15 to TRBJ1-4, with D possibly matching TRBD1 (5 bases). Trimming removed 5 bases from V and 10 bases from J, with 14 bases in between. This CDR3 has 13 amino acids. Looked up from germline, CDR1 is LNHNV and CDR2 is YYDKDF (reference sequence). CDR3: CATSAGVIGKLFF. CDR3 sequence (DNA): TGTGCCACCAGCGCGGGGGTTATCGGAAAACTGTTTTTT.

This clone was counted a few times. The V gene is TRBV10-1, the J gene TRBJ2-7, with 11 positions matching TRBD2. Germline lookup yields CDR1 WNHNN and CDR2 SYGVQD (reference sequence). The CDR3 contains 13 residues. V gave up 5 bases and J gave up 9 bases; unmatched junction bases: 6. The CDR3 DNA is TGCGCCAGCAGTCCCGGGACTAGCGGAATGCAGTACTTC. This codes for CASSPGTSGMQYF.

This clone has only one observation. This rearrangement joins TRBV5-5 to TRBJ2-7; D is perhaps TRBD1 or TRBD2 (5 bases each). V was trimmed by 4 bases and J by 3 bases, leaving 11 bases between them. The germline gives CDR1 SGHKS, CDR2 YYEKEE (reference sequence). This CDR3 region has 13 residues. Here the CDR3 DNA reads TGTGCCAGCAGCGCCGGGACCTTCTACGAGCAGTACTTC. Protein product: CASSAGTFYEQYF.

V gene TRBV10-3 combines with J gene TRBJ1-3; 9 nucleotides agree with TRBD1. The V gene's germline CDR1 is ENHRY and CDR2 SYGVKD. CDR3 length: 17 residues. Unmatched junction bases numbered 6, after V lost 2 bases and J lost 1 base. The CDR3 here is CAISEAPGQGSGNTIYF. The CDR3 nucleotides read TGTGCCATCAGTGAGGCGCCGGGACAGGGTTCTGGAAACACCATATATTTT.

This clone was seen a single time. This sequence joins TRBV19 and TRBJ2-7; 7 bases are shared with TRBD1. In germline, CDR1 is LNHDA, CDR2 SQIVND (reference sequence). This CDR3 is 13 amino acids long. J was trimmed by 5 bases and V by 9 bases; bases with no gene match: 10. This chain's CDR3 is CASSDRLGDEQYF. DNA of the CDR3: TGTGCCAGCTCGGACAGGCTGGGGGACGAGCAGTACTTC.

V and J are TRBV27 and TRBJ2-7; D might be TRBD1 or TRBD2, each matching 6 bases. Germline V gene sequence: CDR1 MNHEY, CDR2 SMNVEV (reference sequence). The length of the CDR3 is 14 residues. Trimming removed 3 bases at V and 5 bases at J, with 14 bases between. The CDR3 sequence: CASSFRQGRNEQYF. CDR3 bases: TGTGCCAGCAGTTTTAGGCAGGGGAGGAACGAGCAGTACTTC.

This clone has a single count. This chain uses TRBV19 with TRBJ1-2, with D hard to call. Germline assignment: CDR1 LNHDA and CDR2 SQIVND (reference sequence). The CDR3 consists of 12 residues. V was clipped by 9 bases and J by 6 bases, with 14 bases between them. The CDR3 reads CASEAPWNGYTF. The CDR3, as DNA: TGTGCCAGCGAGGCTCCGTGGAATGGCTACACCTTC. The full variable domain, in which reference TRBV19 and TRBJ1-2 provide the parts outside the CDR3, is DGGITQSPKYLFRKEGQNVTLSCEQNLNHDAMYWYRQDPGQGLRLIYYSQIVNDFQKGDIAEGYSVSREKKESFPLTVTSAQKNPTAFYLCASEAPWNGYTFGSGTRLTVV.

As for this clone: At one boundary the junction diverges from the germline segment, which might be a read error. V is TRBV5-5 and J is TRBJ2-7; 10 bases agree with TRBD2. This CDR3 is 14 amino acids long. CDR1 SGHKS and CDR2 YYEKEE come from the germline V gene (reference sequence). CDR3 nucleotide sequence: TGTGCCAGCAGCTTGTTGGCTAGCGGGAGAGGGAGGGACTTC. This translates into CASSLLASGRGRDF.

This clone has just a few counts. This chain joins TRBV5-1 and TRBJ1-6; TRBD1 is a possible D gene (5 bases). This CDR3 region has 15 residues. The V and J ends lost 3 bases and 8 bases respectively, with 15 bases between them. The germline V gene has CDR1 SGHRS and CDR2 YFSETQ. The CDR3 spells CASSWKGEGDSPLHF. For the CDR3, the DNA is TGCGCCAGCAGCTGGAAAGGGGAAGGGGATTCACCCCTCCACTTT.

V usage is TRBV7-2 and J usage is TRBJ2-4, with 7 bases that match TRBD2. The germline gives CDR1 SGHTA, CDR2 FQGNSA. V was pared by 3 bases and J by 5 bases, with 4 bases of the junction left unmatched. The CDR3 is 14 amino acids. The CDR3 sequence is CASSFGLVENIQYF. CDR3 bases: TGTGCCAGCAGCTTTGGACTAGTGGAAAACATTCAGTACTTC.

The chain links TRBV4-2 to TRBJ2-3; D is perhaps TRBD2 (6 bases). The germline V gene encodes CDR1 LGHNA and CDR2 YNFKEQ. Trimming took 0 bases from V and 6 from J, leaving 16 bases between them. This CDR3 is built from 16 residues. The CDR3 sequence: CASSQDKAGPSDTQYF. The DNA for the CDR3 is TGTGCCAGCAGCCAAGATAAGGCGGGGCCCAGTGATACGCAGTATTTT.

The V gene is TRBV19, the J gene TRBJ1-2, with a weak D call TRBD1 (5 bases). Trimming took off 3 bases at V and 5 bases at J, with 13 bases between the two ends. CDR3 length: 14 amino acids. Germline V gene lookup returns CDR1 LNHDA and CDR2 SQIVND (reference sequence). In nucleotides, the CDR3 is TGTGCCAGTAGTATCAAAGCAGGGATTTATGGCTACACCTTC. This codes for CASSIKAGIYGYTF.

V gene TRBV6-1 combines with J gene TRBJ1-1; D remains ambiguous. The V gene's germline CDR1 is MNHNS and CDR2 SASEGT. CDR3 length equals 14 residues. The V gene lost 3 bases and the J gene lost 5 bases, with 13 bases spanning the gap. CDR3: CASSDFGDRTEAFF. For the CDR3, the DNA is TGTGCCAGCAGTGATTTTGGGGATCGTACTGAAGCTTTCTTT.

V usage is TRBV11-3 and J usage is TRBJ1-1; D remains unclear. Germline CDR1 reads SGHNT; CDR2 reads YENEEA. The CDR3 covers 13 residues. Trimming took 3 bases from V and 2 from J, leaving 7 bases between them. Written as DNA, the CDR3 is TGTGCCAGCAGCTTCGGGCTTAACACTGAAGCTTTCTTT. Translation: CASSFGLNTEAFF.

V usage is TRBV7-9 and J usage is TRBJ2-3; the match to TRBD1 covers 10 bases. CDR1 is SEHNR and CDR2 is FQNEAQ in the germline V gene (reference sequence). V gave up 3 bases and J gave up 4 bases; unmatched junction bases: 1. This CDR3 has 14 residues. The CDR3 reads CASSFGTGADTQYF. The CDR3 DNA is TGTGCCAGCAGCTTCGGGACAGGGGCAGATACGCAGTATTTT.

The chain carries TRBV7-2 and TRBJ1-2; D not resolved. Trimming took off 1 base at V and 6 bases at J, with 9 bases between the two ends. This CDR3 is built from 13 residues. Germline lookup yields CDR1 SGHTA and CDR2 FQGNSA. CDR3 DNA: TGTGCCAGCAGCTTAGTAGGGATCGATGGCTACACCTTC. Translating it yields CASSLVGIDGYTF.

The chain couples TRBV11-2 to TRBJ1-2; D unresolved. V shed 4 bases and J shed 6 bases, with 12 bases lying between them. The CDR3 contains 13 residues. Germline CDR1 is SGHAT and CDR2 is FQNNGV. DNA for the CDR3: TGTGCCAGCAGCTACGGACCAGTGGATGGCTACACCTTC. Translation: CASSYGPVDGYTF.

Turning to this clone: The same CDR3 arises from other DNA sequences in this sample as well. CDR3 loop: CASSMGRTSGIAYEQYF. In DNA, the CDR3 is TGTGCCAGTAGTATGGGACGGACTAGCGGGATTGCCTACGAGCAGTACTTC. The chain employs TRBV19 and TRBJ2-7; 12 bases agree with TRBD2. The V gene end was trimmed by 3 bases and the J gene end by 2 bases; junction bases not matched to a gene: 8. The CDR3 loop spans 17 amino acids. Germline CDR1 LNHDA, CDR2 SQIVND (reference sequence).

In this sample, this clone turned up once. The V call is TRBV11-2, the J call TRBJ1-4; the match to TRBD1 covers 7 bases. The CDR3 is made up of 15 amino acids. J gave up 5 bases and V 1 base, and 4 bases lay outside the gene matches. Germline loops: CDR1 SGHAT, CDR2 FQNNGV. The CDR3 is CASSLGGQRNEKLFF. CDR3 DNA: TGTGCCAGCAGCTTAGGGGGACAGAGAAATGAAAAACTGTTTTTT.

This clone was observed a single time. This chain links TRBV19 with TRBJ1-3; 12 bases are shared with TRBD1. In germline, CDR1 is LNHDA, CDR2 SQIVND (reference sequence). This CDR3 has 14 residues. With V trimmed by 8 bases and J by 15 bases, 14 bases remained unmatched. CDR3 coding DNA: TGTGCCAGTCGTCATCCGGGACAGGGGGCATTCCCATATTTT. Its translation is CASRHPGQGAFPYF.

The chain couples TRBV5-8 to TRBJ1-2, with 7 bases fitting TRBD1. This CDR3 has 14 residues. Trimming at V came to 5 bases and at J to 2 bases, leaving 6 bases not matched to a gene. Germline V lookup: CDR1 SGHTS, CDR2 YDEGEE. CDR3 sequence (DNA): TGTGCCAGCAGGATCCCGGGACAGAACTATGGCTACACCTTC. It specifies CASRIPGQNYGYTF. Filled out from reference TRBV5-8 and TRBJ1-2, the complete variable domain reads EAGVTQSPTHLIKTRGQQATLRCSPISGHTSVYWYQQALGLGLQFLLWYDEGEERNRGNFPPRFSGRQFPNYSSELNVNALELEDSALYLCASRIPGQNYGYTFGSGTRLTVV.

V and J are TRBV19 and TRBJ2-5; the D gene is possibly TRBD2 (5 bases). Germline CDR1 and CDR2: LNHDA and SQIVND (reference sequence). Trimming removed 4 bases at V and 1 base at J, with 13 bases between. The CDR3 covers 15 residues. The CDR3 coding sequence is TGTGCCAGTAGTACCTCCTCGGGAATCCAAGAGACCCAGTACTTC. It is translated as CASSTSSGIQETQYF.

The chain is built from TRBV28 and TRBJ1-4, with 7 bases fitting TRBD1. Per germline, CDR1 MDHEN and CDR2 SYDVKM. The CDR3 extends over 15 amino acids. Trimming removed 5 bases from V and 8 bases from J; junction bases left unmatched: 11. CDR3 protein: CASSGGDRVREKLFF. CDR3 nucleotides: TGTGCCAGCAGTGGAGGCGACAGGGTACGGGAAAAACTGTTTTTT.

V and J are TRBV5-1 and TRBJ2-2, with D hard to call. CDR1 and CDR2 from the germline V gene are SGHRS and YFSETQ. The length of the CDR3 is 15 residues. V was trimmed by 2 bases and J by 4 bases, leaving 12 bases between them. The CDR3 loop reads CASSLAGLTTGELFF. The CDR3 bases are TGCGCCAGCAGCTTAGCTGGGTTGACCACCGGGGAGCTGTTTTTT.